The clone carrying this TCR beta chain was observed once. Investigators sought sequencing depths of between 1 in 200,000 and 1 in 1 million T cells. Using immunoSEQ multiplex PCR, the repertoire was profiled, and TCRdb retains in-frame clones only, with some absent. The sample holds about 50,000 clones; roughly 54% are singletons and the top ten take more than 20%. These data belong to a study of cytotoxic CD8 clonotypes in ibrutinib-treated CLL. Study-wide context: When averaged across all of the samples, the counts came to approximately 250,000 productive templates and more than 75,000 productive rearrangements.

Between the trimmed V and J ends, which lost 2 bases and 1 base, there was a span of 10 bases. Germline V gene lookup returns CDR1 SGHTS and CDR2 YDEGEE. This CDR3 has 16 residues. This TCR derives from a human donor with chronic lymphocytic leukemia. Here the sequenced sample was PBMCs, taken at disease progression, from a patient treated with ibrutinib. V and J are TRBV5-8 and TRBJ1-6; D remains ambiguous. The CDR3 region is CASSFLGSSYNSPLHF. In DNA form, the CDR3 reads TGTGCCAGCAGCTTCCTTGGGAGTTCCTATAATTCACCCCTCCACTTT.